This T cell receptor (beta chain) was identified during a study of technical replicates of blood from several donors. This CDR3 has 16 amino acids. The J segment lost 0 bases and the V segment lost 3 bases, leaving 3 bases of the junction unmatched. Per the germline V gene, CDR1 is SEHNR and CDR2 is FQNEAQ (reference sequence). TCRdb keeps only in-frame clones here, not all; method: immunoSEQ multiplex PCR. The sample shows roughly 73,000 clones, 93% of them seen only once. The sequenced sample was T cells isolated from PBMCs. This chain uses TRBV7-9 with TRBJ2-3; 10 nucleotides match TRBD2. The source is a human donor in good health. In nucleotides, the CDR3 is TGTGCCAGCAGCTTGACTAGCGGGTTTAGCACAGATACGCAGTATTTT. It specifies CASSLTSGFSTDTQYF.